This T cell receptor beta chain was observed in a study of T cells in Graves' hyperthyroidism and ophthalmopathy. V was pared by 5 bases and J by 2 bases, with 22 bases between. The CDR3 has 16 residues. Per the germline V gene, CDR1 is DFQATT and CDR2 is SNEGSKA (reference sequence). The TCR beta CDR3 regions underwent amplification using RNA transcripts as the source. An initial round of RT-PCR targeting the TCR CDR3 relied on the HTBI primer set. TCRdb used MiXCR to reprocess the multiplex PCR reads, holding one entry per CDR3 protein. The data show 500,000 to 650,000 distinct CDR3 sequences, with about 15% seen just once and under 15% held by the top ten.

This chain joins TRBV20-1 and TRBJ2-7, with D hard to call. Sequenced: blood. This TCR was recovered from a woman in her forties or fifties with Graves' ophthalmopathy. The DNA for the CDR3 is TGCAGTGCTCCTACCGGGTCAGCGCTACTTACCTACGAGCAGTACTTC. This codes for CSAPTGSALLTYEQYF.